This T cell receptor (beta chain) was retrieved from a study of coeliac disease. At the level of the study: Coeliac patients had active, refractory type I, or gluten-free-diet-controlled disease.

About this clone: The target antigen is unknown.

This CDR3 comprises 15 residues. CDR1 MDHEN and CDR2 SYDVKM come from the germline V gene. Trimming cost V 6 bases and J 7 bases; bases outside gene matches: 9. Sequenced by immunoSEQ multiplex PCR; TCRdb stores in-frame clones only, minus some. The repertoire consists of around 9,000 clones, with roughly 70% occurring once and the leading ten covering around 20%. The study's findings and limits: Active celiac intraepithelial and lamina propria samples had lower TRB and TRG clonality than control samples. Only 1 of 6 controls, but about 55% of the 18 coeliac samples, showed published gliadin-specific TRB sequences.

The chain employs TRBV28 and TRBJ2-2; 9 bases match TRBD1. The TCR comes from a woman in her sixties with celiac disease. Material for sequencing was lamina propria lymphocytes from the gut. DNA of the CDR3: TGTGCCAGCAGCTGGTTCACAGGGGGCTACGGGGAGCTGTTTTTT. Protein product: CASSWFTGGYGELFF. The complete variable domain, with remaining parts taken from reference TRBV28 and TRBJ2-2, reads DVKVTQSSRYLVKRTGEKVFLECVQDMDHENMFWYRQDPGLGLRLIYFSYDVKMKEKGDIPEGYSVSREKKERFSLILESASTNQTSMYLCASSWFTGGYGELFFGEGSRLTVL.